Sequencing of this TCR beta chain was carried out in a study of blood T cell repertoires in COVID-19. How the authors handled the data: Amplification of reference gene primers provided the estimated nucleated cell counts. Method: immunoSEQ multiplex PCR; TCRdb's copy keeps in-frame clones and lacks some. For V, J and clone size, that table is used; D and trimming come from the DNA. The table lists 85,000 to 95,000 clones, about 90% of them singletons, with just under 4% in the top ten. The CDR3 length is 14 residues. Germline CDR1 is LNHDA and CDR2 is SQIVND (reference sequence). On this clone: Sequence at one end of the junction differs from germline and may be a read error.

Sequencing was done on a sample of peripheral blood. The sequence was collected from a woman aged 50 to 60 in a cohort sampled during active COVID-19. The chain uses TRBV19 and TRBJ2-5, with D possibly TRBD2 on 5 matching bases. The CDR3 coding sequence is TGTGCCAGTAGTACTCCCGGGGTCCAAGGGACCCAGTACTTC. Protein: CASSTPGVQGTQYF.